These 17 T cell receptor beta chains originate from one sample sequenced in a study of shared clonotypes between healthy human individuals. The repertoire was sequenced with immunoSEQ multiplex PCR; TCRdb's copy has only in-frame clones and lacks some. The sample includes about 1.1 million clones, more than 75% of them seen just once. The sample taken for sequencing was memory CD4+ T cells from PBMCs. Subset indicated: CD45RA-negative fraction. The receptors stem from a man aged 18 to 29 in good health. Some clones in this sample may be carry-over from other donors' samples.

With respect to this clone: Since a much larger clone is just one base distant, this may be a read error. The rearrangement joins TRBV9 to TRBJ1-1, with D possibly matching TRBD1 (5 bases). V was shortened by 0 bases and J by 4 bases, with 7 bases between the two germline ends. Germline CDR1 reads SGDLS; CDR2 reads YYNGEE. The CDR3 is 13 amino acids. CDR3 sequence reads: CASSVVQATEAFF. Here the CDR3 DNA reads TGTGCCAGCAGCGTAGTACAGGCCACTGAAGCTTTCTTT.

CDR3 loop: CASSPTTNQETQYF. The CDR3 bases are TGTGCCAGCAGCCCAACGACTAACCAAGAGACCCAGTACTTC. The V gene is TRBV7-2, the J gene TRBJ2-5; maybe TRBD2 (5 bases). V was pared by 5 bases and J by 0 bases, with 10 bases between. Germline CDR1 is SGHTA and CDR2 is FQGNSA. The CDR3 covers 14 residues.

The rearrangement links TRBV21-1 to TRBJ2-5; the D call in the table, TRBD1, was not verified against the DNA. TRBV21-1 corresponds to a pseudogene. The CDR3 spans 14 residues. The CDR3 sequence is CASSKRGRRETQYF. CDR3 nucleotides: TGTGCCAGCAGCAAAAGGGGGCGCCGAGAGACCCAGTACTTC.

The chain carries TRBV28 and TRBJ1-2; weak D call: TRBD1 (5 bases). The CDR3 has 15 amino acids. Trimming pared 6 bases from V and 2 bases from J, leaving 16 bases between. In germline, CDR1 is MDHEN, CDR2 SYDVKM. The CDR3 loop is CASSTGDPVNYGYTF. CDR3 coding DNA: TGTGCCAGCAGCACCGGGGACCCCGTGAACTATGGCTACACCTTC.

The chain recombines TRBV19 with TRBJ1-4; D is undetermined. This CDR3 region has 15 residues. V gave up 6 bases and J gave up 5 bases, with 16 bases separating them. Germline values: CDR1 LNHDA, CDR2 SQIVND (reference sequence). The CDR3 DNA is TGTGCCAGTAGATCCTCGGGCTGGGGAAATGAAAAACTGTTTTTT. It encodes CASRSSGWGNEKLFF. The full variable domain, rest sourced from reference TRBV19 and TRBJ1-4, is DGGITQSPKYLFRKEGQNVTLSCEQNLNHDAMYWYRQDPGQGLRLIYYSQIVNDFQKGDIAEGYSVSREKKESFPLTVTSAQKNPTAFYLCASRSSGWGNEKLFFGSGTQLSVL.

V gene TRBV28 combines with J gene TRBJ1-2; D may be TRBD1 (5 bases). The CDR3 contains 14 residues. V lost 2 bases and J 2 bases, leaving 9 bases between the germline ends. Germline V CDR1 and CDR2: MDHEN, SYDVKM. CDR3 coding DNA: TGTGCCAGCAGTTTAGGGGGGACCAACTATGGCTACACCTTC. Its translation: CASSLGGTNYGYTF.

This rearrangement joins TRBV6-1 to TRBJ2-2, with a weak D call TRBD1 (6 bases). CDR1 and CDR2 from the germline V gene are MNHNS and SASEGT. This CDR3 is 14 amino acids long. With 6 bases removed from V and 3 bases from J, the gap between germline ends came to 11 bases. The CDR3 reads CASRSQGYTGELFF. CDR3 coding DNA: TGTGCCAGCAGATCACAGGGCTACACCGGGGAGCTGTTTTTT.

V is TRBV7-9 and J is TRBJ2-3; D remains ambiguous. With 2 bases removed from V and 2 bases from J, the gap between germline ends came to 8 bases. The CDR3 is made up of 14 amino acids. Germline lookup yields CDR1 SEHNR and CDR2 FQNEAQ (reference sequence). As DNA, the CDR3 is TGTGCCAGCAGCTTATCAATACCCACAGATACGCAGTATTTT. This encodes CASSLSIPTDTQYF.

This clone was counted a single time. J is TRBJ1-1 and V is TRBV28; TRBD1 might be the D (5 bases). V was shortened by 2 bases and J by 11 bases, with 12 bases between the two germline ends. The CDR3 contains 12 residues. Germline loops: CDR1 MDHEN, CDR2 SYDVKM. The CDR3 region is CASSLRQGRAFF. In nucleotides, the CDR3 is TGTGCCAGCAGTTTAAGGCAGGGCAGGGCTTTCTTT.

The chain recombines TRBV4-1 with TRBJ1-5; the D gene is possibly TRBD1 (5 bases). Per the germline V gene, CDR1 is MGHRA and CDR2 is YSYEKL. Trimming stripped 0 bases from V and 7 bases from J, with 7 bases between. The CDR3 has 13 residues. CDR3 DNA sequence: TGCGCCAGCAGCCAAGATGGGGGGCAGCCCCAGCATTTT. As protein: CASSQDGGQPQHF.

The rearrangement joins TRBV7-8 to TRBJ2-1; TRBD2 aligns across 12 bases. Looked up from germline, CDR1 is SGHVS and CDR2 is FQNEAQ. Unmatched junction bases numbered 3, after V lost 4 bases and J lost 8 bases. CDR3 length: 14 amino acids. The CDR3 loop is CASSSTSGRHEQFF. The CDR3 coding sequence is TGTGCCAGCAGCTCGACTAGCGGGAGACATGAGCAGTTCTTC.

Here the CDR3 reads CASSRGPIPGQNTEAFF. CDR3 DNA sequence: TGTGCCAGCAGCCGCGGCCCTATACCGGGACAGAACACTGAAGCTTTCTTT. This chain connects TRBV7-2 to TRBJ1-1, with a weak D call TRBD1 (6 bases). The germline V and J ends were trimmed by 5 bases and 1 base, with 20 bases remaining between them. CDR1 is SGHTA, CDR2 FQGNSA, per germline. The CDR3 has 17 amino acids.

This clone has only one observation. This probably arose from a read error, given a far larger clone one base away. The chain carries TRBV5-6 and TRBJ1-4, with D perhaps TRBD1 (5 bases). The CDR3 has 14 amino acids. V was cut by 0 bases and J by 5 bases, with 8 bases left in between. Germline values: CDR1 SGHDT, CDR2 YYEEEE. CDR3 region: CASSLGQGNEKLFF. The CDR3 coding sequence is TGTGCCAGCAGCTTGGGTCAGGGAAATGAAAAACTGTTTTTT.

This clone was counted many times. The chain uses TRBV28 and TRBJ2-1; 9 bases map to TRBD2. V shed 7 bases, J shed 6 bases, and the junction held 10 bases outside the gene matches. Germline-derived CDR1 and CDR2 are MDHEN and SYDVKM. This CDR3 is built from 15 residues. The CDR3 DNA sequence: TGTGCCAGCAATGAACCGGGACTAGCCCTCAATGAGCAGTTCTTC. This translates into CASNEPGLALNEQFF.

The table lists this clone with a count of one. The rearrangement links TRBV29-1 to TRBJ1-2, with D maybe TRBD1 (6 bases). This CDR3 region has 16 residues. Trimming left V 5 bases short and J 2 bases short, with 21 bases between. Germline V gene data show CDR1 as SQVTM and CDR2 as ANQGSEA. The CDR3 loop is CSVSGTQERGNYGYTF. CDR3 DNA: TGCAGCGTTAGCGGGACCCAAGAGAGGGGGAACTATGGCTACACCTTC.

This rearrangement joins TRBV18 to TRBJ1-5; D gene unclear. V lost 3 bases, J lost 1 base, and 10 bases lay in between. The CDR3 is 15 residues long. The V gene's germline CDR1 is KGHSH and CDR2 LQKENI. In DNA, the CDR3 is TGTGCCAGCTCACCCACGGGAGGGAGCAATCAGCCCCAGCATTTT. It translates to CASSPTGGSNQPQHF.

The chain has TRBV2 and TRBJ2-2, with 10 bases fitting TRBD2. J lost 7 bases, V lost 1 base, and 3 bases had no gene match. The CDR3 totals 15 residues. Per the germline V gene, CDR1 is SNHLY and CDR2 is FYNNEI. The CDR3 here is CASSEGLAGLGELFF. As DNA, the CDR3 is TGTGCCAGCAGTGAAGGACTAGCGGGTCTCGGGGAGCTGTTTTTT.